Presented here are 25 T cell receptor beta chains from one specimen sequenced in a study of molecular identifiers for immune sequencing clone quantification (dated by TCRdb to the late 2010s). The library was prepared using PCR. Reads for this sample came from an Illumina HiSeq 4000. Using fastp trimming at Q25 and MiXCR clonotype assembly, TCRdb reanalyzed the public sequencing data and kept in-frame beta chains. When rows share a CDR3 protein, they turn into one entry using the most common DNA and genes. This sample comprises about 510,000 distinct CDR3 sequences, about 21% of them detected only once. The top ten hold around 0.86% of the sample. The sample consisted of naive CD8+ T cells from blood, with Jurkat cell RNA spiked in. The sample's cell subset or site label, in plain terms: FACS-sorted CD8+CD4-CCR7+CD45RA+ naive T cells. These receptors were collected from a human donor in good health. Some libraries in this study had Jurkat cell RNA spiked in.

J is TRBJ2-1 and V is TRBV12-3 or TRBV12-4; 13 bases are shared with TRBD2. The CDR3 loop spans 17 amino acids. Trimming cost V 5 bases and J 8 bases; bases outside gene matches: 12. CDR3 in amino acids: CASSPWNAGTSGDEQFF. CDR3 bases: TGTGCCAGCAGTCCCTGGAATGCCGGGACTAGCGGGGATGAGCAGTTCTTC.

This clonotype was found many times. The J gene is TRBJ2-3, the V gene TRBV7-2; no clear D. The germline gives CDR1 SGHTA, CDR2 FQGNSA. Trimming removed 2 bases from V and 2 bases from J, with 8 bases in between. The CDR3 contains 14 residues. CDR3 region: CASSLIGFTDTQYF. The CDR3 nucleotides read TGTGCCAGCAGCTTAATCGGGTTCACAGATACGCAGTATTTT.

Notes on this clonotype: A much larger clone is a single base away; this may be a read error. V usage is TRBV6-2 or TRBV6-3 and J usage is TRBJ2-5, with unresolved D. Trimming took off 7 bases at V and 0 bases at J, with 9 bases between the two ends. This CDR3 region has 13 residues. Germline CDR1 is MNHEY and CDR2 is SVGEGT. The CDR3 reads CASNPLYQETQYF. CDR3 in DNA: TGTGCCAGCAATCCCCTGTACCAAGAGACCCAGTACTTC.

V and J are TRBV4-3 and TRBJ1-1, with a tentative D call TRBD1 (6 bases). The V gene lost 3 bases and the J gene lost 6 bases, with 14 bases spanning the gap. The germline gives CDR1 LGHNA, CDR2 YSLEER. The CDR3 runs to 14 residues. In nucleotides, the CDR3 is TGCGCCAGCAGCCAGAGGGACGGGGGCGCTGAAGCTTTCTTT. Its protein is CASSQRDGGAEAFF.

V usage is TRBV4-1 and J usage is TRBJ2-7; 7 bases line up with TRBD1. This CDR3 has 15 residues. V lost 2 bases, J lost 5 bases, and 9 bases stayed unmatched. Germline V lookup: CDR1 MGHRA, CDR2 YSYEKL. In nucleotides, the CDR3 is TGCGCCAGCAGCCAACAGGCACATACAGGGGACGAGCAGTACTTC. Encoded protein: CASSQQAHTGDEQYF.

This clonotype occurred many times. The genes are TRBV7-9 and TRBJ1-5; tentatively, D is TRBD1 (5 bases). The CDR3 spans 14 residues. Trimming took off 5 bases at V and 4 bases at J, with 12 bases between the two ends. Germline V lookup: CDR1 SEHNR, CDR2 FQNEAQ (reference sequence). For the CDR3, the DNA is TGTGCCAGCAGCCCCGTGGGGCATAATCAGCCCCAGCATTTT. Translating gives CASSPVGHNQPQHF.

The chain couples TRBV10-2 to TRBJ1-1; no clear D gene. CDR3 size: 13 residues. Germline V gives CDR1 WSHSY, CDR2 SAAADI. V was cut by 2 bases and J by 4 bases, with 8 bases left in between. The CDR3 reads CASSEPPSTEAFF. CDR3 in DNA: TGCGCCAGCAGTGAGCCCCCCTCCACTGAAGCTTTCTTT.

This clonotype was recorded a few times. V is TRBV5-1 and J is TRBJ2-7; a weak D match, TRBD2 (6 bases). Looked up from germline, CDR1 is SGHRS and CDR2 is YFSETQ. V was clipped by 7 bases and J by 4 bases, with 12 bases between them. The CDR3 runs to 12 residues. CDR3 sequence reads: CASGHSGYEQYF. The CDR3 nucleotides read TGCGCCAGCGGCCATAGCGGATACGAGCAGTACTTC.

Only a few counts were recorded for this clonotype. This sequence joins TRBV5-1 and TRBJ2-7, with 11 bases fitting TRBD2. Per germline, CDR1 SGHRS and CDR2 YFSETQ. CDR3 length: 19 amino acids. V shed 4 bases, J shed 4 bases, and the junction held 19 bases outside the gene matches. CDR3 protein: CASSAGQGDPLAGVYEQYF. CDR3 sequence (DNA): TGCGCCAGCAGCGCCGGACAGGGAGATCCACTAGCGGGAGTTTACGAGCAGTACTTC.

This clonotype appeared a few times. The J gene is TRBJ1-2, the V gene TRBV20-1; D remains unclear. CDR3 length equals 10 residues. V was clipped by 0 bases and J by 12 bases, with 8 bases between them. From germline, CDR1 is DFQATT and CDR2 SNEGSKA (reference sequence). CDR3 sequence: CSARDHRDTF. Here the CDR3 DNA reads TGCAGTGCTAGAGATCACCGGGACACCTTC.

A single count supports this clonotype. One base away lies a much larger clone, so this may be a sequencing read error. Lacking the conserved final phenylalanine or tryptophan, this CDR3 likely reflects a read error. The J gene is TRBJ2-7, the V gene TRBV7-6, with TRBD1 identical over 9 bases. Trimming cost V 4 bases and J 7 bases; bases outside gene matches: 2. CDR1 and CDR2 (germline): SGHVS, FNYEAQ. The CDR3 covers 12 residues. CDR3 in DNA: TGTGCCAGCAGCTCGACAGGGGGTGAGCAGTACTCC. As protein: CASSSTGGEQYS.

The rearrangement uses TRBV4-1 and TRBJ2-7; D perhaps matches TRBD1 (5 bases). CDR1 is MGHRA, CDR2 YSYEKL, per germline. The CDR3 is made up of 13 amino acids. The V end lost 4 bases, the J end lost 6 bases, and 13 bases lay between the germline ends. The CDR3 loop reads CASSPPGRAEQYF. CDR3 bases: TGCGCCAGCAGCCCCCCCGGCAGGGCCGAGCAGTACTTC.

The table lists this clonotype with a count of one. A much larger clone lies a single base off, so this may be a read error. J is TRBJ1-1 and V is TRBV4-1; D perhaps matches TRBD1 (6 bases). Per the germline V gene, CDR1 is MGHRA and CDR2 is YSYEKL. The CDR3 spans 14 residues. V lost 1 base to trimming and J lost 10 bases, with 16 bases between them. The CDR3 sequence: CASSQVDRPSSAFF. In DNA form, the CDR3 reads TGCGCCAGCAGCCAAGTCGACAGGCCTTCCTCAGCTTTCTTT.

The table lists this clonotype with a few counts. The chain recombines TRBV4-3 with TRBJ2-7; possibly TRBD1 or TRBD2 for D (5 bases each). The CDR3 is 15 residues long. V lost 0 bases, J lost 4 bases, and 13 bases lay in between. Germline assignment: CDR1 LGHNA and CDR2 YSLEER. The CDR3 nucleotides are TGCGCCAGCAGCCAAGATCGAGGGGTGAGATACGAGCAGTACTTC. This codes for CASSQDRGVRYEQYF.

The sample holds many counts of this clonotype. This chain connects TRBV19 to TRBJ2-7, with D possibly matching TRBD2 (6 bases). The CDR3 sequence is 13 residues long. The V gene lost 10 bases and the J gene lost 2 bases, with 15 bases spanning the gap. From germline, CDR1 is LNHDA and CDR2 SQIVND (reference sequence). The CDR3 coding sequence is TGTGCCACTGCAGCGGGTTCCCCCTACGAGCAGTACTTC. Translating it yields CATAAGSPYEQYF. Drawing the rest from reference TRBV19 and TRBJ2-7, the complete variable domain is DGGITQSPKYLFRKEGQNVTLSCEQNLNHDAMYWYRQDPGQGLRLIYYSQIVNDFQKGDIAEGYSVSREKKESFPLTVTSAQKNPTAFYLCATAAGSPYEQYFGPGTRLTVT.

This clonotype was found a few times. At one of its ends the junction is not consistent with the germline gene, which may arise from a read error. The gene calls are TRBV5-6 and TRBJ2-7, with TRBD1 identical over 8 bases. The CDR3 totals 14 residues. CDR1 SGHDT and CDR2 YYEEEE come from the germline V gene. CDR3 region: CASGLGQAVYEQYF. In DNA form, the CDR3 reads TGTGCCAGCGGCTTGGGACAGGCAGTCTACGAGCAGTACTTC.

There are a few counts of this clonotype. The V and J genes are TRBV2 and TRBJ1-5, with unresolved D. Germline V CDR1 and CDR2: SNHLY, FYNNEI. The CDR3 is 14 residues long. The V gene lost 6 bases and the J gene lost 0 bases, with 9 bases spanning the gap. In DNA form, the CDR3 reads TGTGCCAGCAGCTCCACAGATAGCAATCAGCCCCAGCATTTT. This encodes CASSSTDSNQPQHF.

A remark on this clonotype: The junction differs from germline at one of its ends, possibly a read error. The J gene is TRBJ2-7, the V gene TRBV7-9; tentative D call: TRBD1 (6 bases). Germline CDR1 reads SEHNR; CDR2 reads FQNEAQ (reference sequence). This CDR3 has 14 amino acids. The CDR3 bases are TGTGCCAACAGCGACGGACAGTCCCCCTACGAGCAGTACTTC. This gives the protein CANSDGQSPYEQYF.

This clonotype was recorded many times. The chain combines TRBV4-3 with TRBJ2-3; D gene unclear. V lost 0 bases to trimming and J lost 7 bases, with 17 bases between them. Germline assignment: CDR1 LGHNA and CDR2 YSLEER. The CDR3 consists of 16 residues. The CDR3 reads CASSQESAPSLNTQYF. CDR3 coding DNA: TGCGCCAGCAGCCAAGAGTCCGCGCCATCGCTGAATACGCAGTATTTT.

This sequence joins TRBV12-3 or TRBV12-4 and TRBJ2-3; D may be TRBD2 (5 bases). Trimming removed 7 bases from V and 0 bases from J, with 14 bases in between. The CDR3 is 15 residues long. DNA of the CDR3: TGTGCCAGCATTCCTCGAGGGCCTAGCACAGATACGCAGTATTTT. It is translated as CASIPRGPSTDTQYF.

As concerns this clonotype: This may come from a read error, since a much larger clone is one base off. The chain combines TRBV29-1 with TRBJ2-1; D may be TRBD2 (5 bases). From germline, CDR1 is SQVTM and CDR2 ANQGSEA. The CDR3 loop spans 13 amino acids. The CDR3 loop is CSIEPGLNNERFF. CDR3 bases: TGCAGCATAGAGCCCGGACTGAACAATGAGCGGTTCTTC.

This clonotype showed up many times. J is TRBJ1-1 and V is TRBV4-3; D unresolved. Germline assignment: CDR1 LGHNA and CDR2 YSLEER. The ends were cut back, 0 bases at V and 2 bases at J, with 7 bases in the middle. The CDR3 sequence is 14 residues long. The CDR3, as DNA: TGCGCCAGCAGCCAAGATACGGCTAACACTGAAGCTTTCTTT. As protein: CASSQDTANTEAFF.

This chain joins TRBV27 and TRBJ1-2; no definite D call. Between the trimmed V and J ends, which lost 6 bases and 0 bases, there was a span of 11 bases. CDR3 length equals 14 residues. Germline V lookup: CDR1 MNHEY, CDR2 SMNVEV (reference sequence). CDR3 sequence (DNA): TGTGCCAGCAGCCCCCATGGAGCTAACTATGGCTACACCTTC. This sequence encodes CASSPHGANYGYTF.

This clonotype was detected ten times or more. The chain combines TRBV7-2 with TRBJ1-2; D perhaps matches TRBD1 (5 bases). V was cut by 4 bases and J by 8 bases, with 20 bases left in between. Germline V lookup: CDR1 SGHTA, CDR2 FQGNSA. The CDR3 length is 15 residues. The CDR3 DNA is TGTGCCAGCAGCTCCACAGCCACGACAGCGCGGGGCTACACCTTC. This translates into CASSSTATTARGYTF.

The CDR3 region has the DNA TGTGCCACTCAACTACTGAGTAACACTGAAGCTTTCTTT. Translated, it gives CATQLLSNTEAFF. This chain uses TRBV27 with TRBJ1-1; D uncertain. V was cut by 10 bases and J by 2 bases, with 14 bases left in between. CDR1 and CDR2 (germline): MNHEY, SMNVEV (reference sequence). The CDR3 is 13 residues long.